This T cell receptor beta chain was sequenced for a study of T cells in Graves' hyperthyroidism and ophthalmopathy (dated by TCRdb to the late 2010s). Concerning the study at large: Peripheral blood was collected at initial diagnosis, before any treatment. To identify TCR V-J signatures that set the groups apart, the researchers used a discovery cohort of about a hundred patients, made up of under 50 with Graves' ophthalmopathy and 55 to 65 with stable Graves' hyperthyroidism. For training and testing, the roughly 93 patients in the discovery cohort were randomly divided in a 7:3 ratio. The study also compared thyroid tissue and blood T-cell repertoires from roughly 6 Graves' hyperthyroidism patients. The paper describes TCR Vbeta CDR3 sequencing of around 140 peripheral blood samples, made up of roughly 45 ophthalmopathy patients, more than 70 hyperthyroidism patients and 17 progressor patients. Prospective prediction of ophthalmopathy was tested in an independent validation cohort consisting of roughly 20 hyperthyroidism patients and around 17 patients who later progressed to ophthalmopathy. Following sampling, methimazole starting at 30 mg daily was given to hyperthyroidism patients, and high-dose intravenous methylprednisolone was given to ophthalmopathy patients.

On the study overall, not on this receptor specifically: Sample size was not statistically predetermined, and investigators were not blinded to group allocation. In validation, the model predicted progression to ophthalmopathy with approximately 70% sensitivity and around 72% specificity, a median of about 6 months before onset. Most expanded thyroid clonotypes (frequency above 0.001) were also detected in blood, suggesting blood repertoires may reflect thyroid immune responses. A 13 V-J signature model separated ophthalmopathy from stable hyperthyroidism, with just over 85% sensitivity and approximately 81% specificity in cross-validation and 80%/75% in testing.

Stable Graves' hyperthyroidism was defined as the absence of progression to ophthalmopathy over 18 months of follow-up. Hyperthyroidism patients were aged 18 to 65 years and newly diagnosed, with disease duration of less than 2 months. Any patient with an uncontrolled infection, another autoimmune disease, pregnancy or lactation was excluded. Clinical symptoms, serum thyroxine and TRAb, thyroid ultrasound, and orbital computed tomography formed the basis for the diagnoses. Ficoll-Paque density gradient centrifugation was used to isolate PBMCs from about 10 ml of fresh peripheral blood. Total RNA was extracted with Trizol reagent, and quality was checked on an Agilent 2100 Bioanalyzer. The TCR beta CDR3 regions were amplified from RNA transcripts. The first round of RT-PCR for the TCR CDR3 was performed with the HTBI primer set and the Qiagen OneStep RT-PCR kit. A second multiplex PCR round built the libraries, followed by size selection and purification. The libraries were sequenced on an Illumina HiSeq2000 using paired-end 100 bp reads. Regarding the original processing steps: Raw data were processed with SOAPnuke, discarding reads with adapters, uncalled bases, mean Phred below 15, or no exact constant-primer or identifier match. COPE v1.2.5 was used to merge high-quality paired reads, and clonotypes were defined as unique nucleotide sequences. MiTCR v1.1 was used to align the clonotypes against IMGT TRBV, TRBD and TRBJ reference segments. Analysis was restricted to V-J combinations with a frequency above 0.0001, which covered about 99% of repertoires. A TCS score was defined as the ratio of F50 (clonal expansion) to E x V (chaos), with BLOSUM62-based TCRdist applied between CDR3 peptides within each V-J. Welch's t-statistics and random forest reduced several hundred V-J features to 10 to 15, which were used in a naive Bayes classifier (R e1071). TCRdb cleaned the public reads at Q25 with fastp, built clones with MiXCR and kept in-frame beta chains. Entries are consolidated by CDR3 protein sequence, retaining the most common genes and DNA. None of the V and J calls come from the authors' own analysis; TCRdb made them. This sample comprises about 740,000 distinct CDR3 sequences, around 15% of them detected only once. Roughly 10% of the sample goes to the ten largest clones.

The germline V gene encodes CDR1 SGHAT and CDR2 FQNNGV. The CDR3 starts with the cysteine, ends with the phenylalanine, and has 12 residues. Here the CDR3 DNA is all that survives: 36 bases in frame from base 1. V loses 1 base of germline sequence and J loses 3 bases, and the interval between the two ends is 4 bases. This clonotype was recorded at least ten times. Its antigen target is currently unknown. The record has no base qualities; no much larger clone is one base away. Recombination linked TRBV11-2 to TRBJ2-7, with the D gene not confidently named. Sequencing was done on a sample of blood. The receptor was derived from a young woman with Graves' hyperthyroidism. The DNA sequence reads TGTGCCAGCAGCTTAGCCATCTACGAGCAGTACTTC. Its amino acids are CASSLAIYEQYF.